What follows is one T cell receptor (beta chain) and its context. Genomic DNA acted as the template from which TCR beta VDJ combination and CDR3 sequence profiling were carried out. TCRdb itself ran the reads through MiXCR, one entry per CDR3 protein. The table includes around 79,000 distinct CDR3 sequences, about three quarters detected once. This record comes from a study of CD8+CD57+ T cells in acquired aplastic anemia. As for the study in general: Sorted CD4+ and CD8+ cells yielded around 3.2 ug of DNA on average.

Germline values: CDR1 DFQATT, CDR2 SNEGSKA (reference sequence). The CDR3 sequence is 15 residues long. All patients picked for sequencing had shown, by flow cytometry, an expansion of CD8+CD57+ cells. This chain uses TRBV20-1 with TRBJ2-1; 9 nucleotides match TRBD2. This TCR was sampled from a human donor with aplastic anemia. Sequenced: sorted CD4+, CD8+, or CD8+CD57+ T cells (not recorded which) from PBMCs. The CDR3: CSLGRVAGVSNEQFF. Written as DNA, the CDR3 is TGCAGCTTAGGCCGGGTAGCGGGAGTCTCCAATGAGCAGTTCTTC.